This T cell receptor beta chain was recovered during a study of shared clonotypes between healthy human individuals. PCR replicates performed on unsorted PBMC used roughly 300 ng DNA, around 28,000 T cell genomes. It was on ten immunoSEQ deep assay plates that unsorted PBMC DNA was sequenced. Some clones are missing from TCRdb's copy, which holds only in-frame ones; the method was immunoSEQ multiplex PCR. The table has hundreds of thousands of clones, 70% to 80% seen once. Germline V gives CDR1 SNHLY, CDR2 FYNNEI. CDR3 size: 14 residues. V dropped 2 bases and J dropped 3 bases, with 5 bases sitting between them. The study used 83 million or so PBMCs per unsorted sample for genomic DNA.

The source is a woman aged 40 to 50 in good health. Some clones in this sample may be carry-over from other donors' samples. The chain carries TRBV2 and TRBJ2-6, with no clear D. Sequenced: PBMCs. In DNA, the CDR3 is TGTGCCAGCAGTGAATGGGGTGGGGCCAACGTCCTGACTTTC. This sequence encodes CASSEWGGANVLTF. Combining the CDR3 with reference TRBV2 and TRBJ2-6 gives the whole variable domain EPEVTQTPSHQVTQMGQEVILRCVPISNHLYFYWYRQILGQKVEFLVSFYNNEISEKSEIFDDQFSVERPDGSNFTLKIRSTKLEDSAMYFCASSEWGGANVLTFGAGSRLTVL.